Listed here are 11 T cell receptor beta chains from one sample, sequenced in a study of T cells in Graves' hyperthyroidism and ophthalmopathy. What was amplified from RNA transcripts were TCR beta CDR3 regions. HTBI primers were employed in a first-round RT-PCR of the TCR CDR3. Via MiXCR, TCRdb re-called the multiplex PCR reads, giving one row per CDR3 protein. The sample records about 290,000 distinct CDR3 sequences, roughly an eighth being singletons. The sample comprised blood. These receptor sequences come from a woman aged 40 to 50 with Graves' hyperthyroidism.

Only a few counts were recorded for this clonotype. The V and J genes are TRBV5-1 and TRBJ1-2, with D unclear. The germline V gene encodes CDR1 SGHRS and CDR2 YFSETQ. V lost 0 bases, J lost 4 bases, and 10 bases lay in between. This CDR3 has 14 amino acids. CDR3: CASSLAPGGYGYTF. CDR3 nucleotide sequence: TGCGCCAGCAGCTTGGCTCCCGGCGGCTATGGCTACACCTTC. Based on the CDR3 plus reference TRBV5-1 and TRBJ1-2, the full variable domain is KAGVTQTPRYLIKTRGQQVTLSCSPISGHRSVSWYQQTPGQGLQFLFEYFSETQRNKGNFPGRFSGRQFSNSRSEMNVSTLELGDSALYLCASSLAPGGYGYTFGSGTRLTVV.

The sample holds a few counts of this clonotype. The genes are TRBV9 and TRBJ1-2, with TRBD1 as a possible D gene (5 bases). The germline CDR1 and CDR2 sequences are SGDLS and YYNGEE. There are 16 residues in the CDR3. Trimming removed 0 bases from V and 4 bases from J, with 16 bases in between. The CDR3 region has the DNA TGTGCCAGCAGCGTAGCTACGGGACCGACGATCTATGGCTACACCTTC. Protein: CASSVATGPTIYGYTF.

The V and J genes are TRBV20-1 and TRBJ2-7, with TRBD2 matching 13 bases. CDR3 length: 14 amino acids. Germline loops: CDR1 DFQATT, CDR2 SNEGSKA (reference sequence). The trim removed 6 bases at V and 5 bases at J, leaving 7 bases unmatched. The CDR3 sequence: CSAKTSGRWNEQYF. CDR3 DNA sequence: TGCAGTGCAAAGACTAGCGGGAGGTGGAACGAGCAGTACTTC.

This rearrangement joins TRBV14 to TRBJ2-1; D might be TRBD1 or TRBD2, each matching 5 bases. Germline CDR1 is SGHDN and CDR2 is FVKESK. V shed 4 bases and J shed 8 bases, with 18 bases lying between them. The CDR3 runs 15 residues. The CDR3 bases are TGTGCCAGCAGCCGTCGTAATTGGGGGAGCGATGAGCAGTTCTTC. It translates to CASSRRNWGSDEQFF.

This clonotype was detected ten times or more. The chain employs TRBV6-1 and TRBJ2-1; 11 bases are shared with TRBD2. The CDR3 loop spans 14 amino acids. Germline values: CDR1 MNHNS, CDR2 SASEGT. Trimming took 5 bases from V and 9 from J; bases not matched to a gene: 6. CDR3 sequence reads: CASSISGRAGEQFF. The CDR3 bases are TGTGCCAGCAGTATTAGCGGGAGGGCCGGTGAGCAGTTCTTC.

This clonotype was observed at least ten times. The genes are TRBV7-2 and TRBJ2-1; possibly TRBD2 for D (5 bases). Trimming pared 1 base from V and 7 bases from J, leaving 14 bases between. CDR1 SGHTA and CDR2 FQGNSA come from the germline V gene. The CDR3 covers 15 residues. CDR3 sequence: CASSLESGIRNEQFF. DNA for the CDR3: TGTGCCAGCAGCTTAGAGAGCGGAATCAGGAATGAGCAGTTCTTC.

This chain uses TRBV11-2 with TRBJ1-2, with D hard to call. V lost 5 bases and J 8 bases, leaving 18 bases between the germline ends. The CDR3 spans 14 residues. Germline CDR1 reads SGHAT; CDR2 reads FQNNGV. CDR3 nucleotides: TGTGCCAGCAGCACCAGACGGGCCGAGTTGGGCTACACCTTC. Translation gives CASSTRRAELGYTF.

In this sample, this clonotype turned up many times. The chain has TRBV7-9 and TRBJ2-7; the D gene could be TRBD1 or TRBD2 (5 bases each). V lost 5 bases to trimming and J lost 0 bases, with 17 bases between them. CDR3 length: 16 amino acids. Germline V lookup: CDR1 SEHNR, CDR2 FQNEAQ (reference sequence). The CDR3 DNA reads TGTGCCAGCAGCGGGCCGGGACGAAGGAGCTCCTACGAGCAGTACTTC. It translates to CASSGPGRRSSYEQYF.

This clonotype was detected many times. The chain couples TRBV11-3 to TRBJ2-5, with D uncertain. Trimming took off 5 bases at V and 5 bases at J, with 15 bases between the two ends. Germline CDR1 is SGHNT and CDR2 is YENEEA. CDR3 size: 14 residues. The CDR3 region has the DNA TGTGCCAGCAGCCCCCAGGAAGGGATGGAGACCCAGTACTTC. It specifies CASSPQEGMETQYF.

This chain uses TRBV7-2 with TRBJ1-4; D possibly corresponds to TRBD1 (5 bases). V was shortened by 1 base and J by 11 bases, with 11 bases between the two germline ends. The germline V gene encodes CDR1 SGHTA and CDR2 FQGNSA. This CDR3 has 13 amino acids. Here the CDR3 DNA reads TGTGCCAGCAGCTTAGTGGTAGGGGAGAAACTGTTTTTT. The encoded protein is CASSLVVGEKLFF.

This clonotype was seen at least ten times. V and J are TRBV27 and TRBJ2-7, with 10 positions matching TRBD2. The CDR3 is 16 amino acids. V lost 5 bases, J lost 5 bases, and 12 bases stayed unmatched. Germline assignment: CDR1 MNHEY and CDR2 SMNVEV (reference sequence). The CDR3 bases are TGTGCCAGCAGTGGACTAGCGGTGGGAGGAGTCCACGAGCAGTACTTC. This gives the protein CASSGLAVGGVHEQYF.